The T cell receptor beta chain under discussion was sequenced for a study of T cells after yellow fever vaccination. As for the study in general: Preparation used SMART-Seq v4 Ultra Low Input for the low-cell-number fractions.

A single record per CDR3 protein comes from TCRdb applying MiXCR to the 5' RACE reads. The sample lists about 58,000 distinct CDR3 sequences; approximately 7% were seen once. For this clonotype: Its antigen remains unknown.

Findings and limits, study-wide: Subsequent booster samples again held most clones from primary vaccination (96% CD4, 85% to 90% CD8).

Germline V lookup: CDR1 SGHVS, CDR2 FNYEAQ. Trimming at V came to 5 bases and at J to 3 bases, leaving 8 bases not matched to a gene. The CDR3 is 16 residues long. This TCR came from a young man who received the YFV17D yellow fever vaccine. This specimen was CD8+ T cells sorted from PBMCs, taken on the day of the first yellow fever vaccination. This chain connects TRBV7-6 to TRBJ1-3; 9 positions match TRBD1. CDR3 region: CASSPRQGEIGNTIYF. CDR3 bases: TGTGCCAGCAGCCCGCGACAGGGGGAAATTGGAAACACCATATATTTT. The whole variable domain, remainder taken from reference TRBV7-6 and TRBJ1-3, is GAGVSQSPRYKVTKRGQDVALRCDPISGHVSLYWYRQALGQGPEFLTYFNYEAQQDKSGLPNDRFSAERPEGSISTLTIQRTEQRDSAMYRCASSPRQGEIGNTIYFGEGSWLTVV.